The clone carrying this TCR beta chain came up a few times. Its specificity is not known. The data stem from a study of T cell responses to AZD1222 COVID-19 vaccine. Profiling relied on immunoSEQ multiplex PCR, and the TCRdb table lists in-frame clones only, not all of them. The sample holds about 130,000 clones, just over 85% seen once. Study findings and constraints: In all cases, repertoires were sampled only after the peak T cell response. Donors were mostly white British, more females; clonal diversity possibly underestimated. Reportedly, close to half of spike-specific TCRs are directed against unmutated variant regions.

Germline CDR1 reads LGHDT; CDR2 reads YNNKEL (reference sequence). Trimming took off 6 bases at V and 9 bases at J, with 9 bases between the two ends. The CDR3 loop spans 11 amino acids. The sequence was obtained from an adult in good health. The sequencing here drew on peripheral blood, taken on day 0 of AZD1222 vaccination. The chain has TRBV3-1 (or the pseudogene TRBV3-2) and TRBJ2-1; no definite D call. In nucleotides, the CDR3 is TGTGCCAGCAGGCAGCAAGGTGAGCAGTTCTTC. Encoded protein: CASRQQGEQFF.